One T cell receptor beta chain is described in this entry. Its antigen is currently unknown. V shed 1 base and J shed 8 bases, with 12 bases lying between them. The CDR3 extends over 13 amino acids. Germline V gene sequence: CDR1 SGHRS, CDR2 YFSETQ. The sample belongs to a study of a mutant IDH1 vaccine in newly diagnosed glioma. Regarding time point: week 23, last vaccination. Alongside topical imiquimod, each dose of vaccine comprised 300 ug of mutant IDH1 20-mer peptide. The assay was immunoSEQ multiplex PCR, and TCRdb's table has in-frame clones only and misses some. The sample contains roughly 60,000 clones, 70% to 90% of which appear only once.

The receptor comes from a man aged 30 to 39 with glioma. Sequencing used PBMCs, obtained from a glioma patient whose treatment included an IDH1 peptide vaccine. The chain combines TRBV5-1 with TRBJ1-2; D remains unclear. CDR3 amino acids: CASSLQAGRGYTF. The CDR3 DNA reads TGCGCCAGCAGCTTGCAGGCCGGTCGGGGCTACACCTTC.